This is a list of T cell receptor beta chains from one sample in a study of Ad26.COV2.S vaccination and SARS-CoV-2 variants. Assay used: immunoSEQ multiplex PCR; TCRdb lists only in-frame clones, some missing. This sample yields around 300,000 clones, of which 86% are seen a single time; about 10% belongs to the top ten. This material consisted of peripheral blood, taken in a trial of Ad26.COV2.S vaccine versus placebo. Every receptor here comes from a person aged 18-65 years who received the Ad26.COV2.S COVID-19 vaccine or a placebo. The CDR3 runs from the conserved cysteine through the conserved F or W. Fields, in order: J gene, clone size, CDR3 length, D gene, V gene, CDR3 protein, CDR3 DNA. The D gene is left open where the match is weak. Clone size is shown for a subset of rows, as once, few, many or a class of expanded clone.

TRBJ2-7 - 15 TRBD2 TRBV27 CASRLGLEGPYEQYF TGTGCCAGCCGATTGGGACTAGAGGGCCCCTACGAGCAGTACTTC
TRBJ2-1 - 11 - TRBV7-2 CASSLKIAQFF TGTGCCAGCAGCTTAAAGATTGCCCAGTTCTTC
TRBJ2-3 - 12 TRBD2 TRBV7-2 CASSSTAGAQYF TGTGCCAGCAGCTCGACAGCGGGAGCGCAGTATTTT
TRBJ1-2 - 13 - TRBV5-4 CASSLHRENGYTF TGTGCCAGCAGCTTACACAGAGAGAATGGCTACACCTTC
TRBJ2-3 - 15 - TRBV5-4 CASSLGAPGTDTQYF TGTGCCAGCAGCTTGGGAGCCCCGGGCACAGATACGCAGTATTTT
TRBJ1-2 - 13 - TRBV27 CASSPTGRSGYTF TGTGCCAGCAGCCCTACGGGCAGGAGTGGCTACACCTTC
TRBJ2-3 - 17 TRBD2 TRBV4-3 CASSPGLAGGPFDTQYF TGCGCCAGCAGCCCCGGACTAGCGGGGGGGCCGTTTGATACGCAGTATTTT
TRBJ2-7 many 17 - TRBV23-1 CASSQPTSRRGLREQYF TGCGCCAGCAGTCAACCTACCTCCCGCAGGGGCTTACGCGAGCAGTACTTC
TRBJ2-1 - 17 - TRBV27 CASSSWETRGGTNEQFF TGTGCCAGCAGTTCTTGGGAGACAAGAGGGGGTACCAATGAGCAGTTCTTC
TRBJ1-1 - 15 - TRBV6-6 CASNAQGGVHTEAFF TGTGCCAGCAATGCACAGGGTGGGGTTCACACTGAAGCTTTCTTT
TRBJ2-1 - 17 TRBD2 TRBV2 CASTSAGGPRSYNEQFF TGTGCCAGCACCTCAGCGGGAGGACCTCGCTCCTACAATGAGCAGTTCTTC
TRBJ1-5 - 16 - TRBV19 CASRGRAGRSNQPQHF TGTGCCAGTAGGGGTCGGGCAGGACGGAGCAATCAGCCCCAGCATTTT
TRBJ1-2 - 11 - TRBV12-3/TRBV12-4 CASSSGGGYTF TGTGCCAGCAGTTCTGGGGGTGGCTACACCTTC
TRBJ2-1 few 15 - TRBV2 CASSAHESSYNEQFF TGTGCCAGCAGCGCCCATGAGAGCTCCTACAATGAGCAGTTCTTC
TRBJ1-2 - 15 - TRBV21-1 CASSKGGKASYGYTF TGTGCCAGCAGCAAGGGGGGCAAGGCCAGCTATGGCTACACCTTC
TRBJ2-3 - 14 TRBD1 TRBV2 CASRQGVSTDTQYF TGTGCCAGCCGACAGGGGGTCAGCACAGATACGCAGTATTTT
TRBJ1-1 - 15 TRBD1 TRBV24-1 CATSDPGGSSTEAFF TGTGCCACCAGTGACCCAGGGGGGAGTAGCACTGAAGCTTTCTTT
TRBJ2-5 - 16 - TRBV27 CASSLFGSSPQETQYF TGTGCCAGCAGTTTATTTGGCAGTTCACCTCAAGAGACCCAGTACTTC
TRBJ1-4 - 14 TRBD1 TRBV5-1 CASSPGQGGEKLFF TGCGCCAGCAGCCCGGGACAGGGAGGGGAAAAACTGTTTTTT
TRBJ2-7 - 14 - TRBV19 CASKARFDSYEQYF TGTGCCAGTAAGGCTAGATTCGACTCCTACGAGCAGTACTTC
TRBJ2-4 - 16 - TRBV5-4 CASSLGGTTAGNIQYF TGTGCCAGCAGCTTAGGAGGGACCACCGCAGGAAACATTCAGTACTTC
TRBJ2-2 - 13 - TRBV28 CASSLRQAGELFF TGTGCCAGCAGTTTACGGCAGGCAGGGGAGCTGTTTTTT
TRBJ1-1 - 15 TRBD1 TRBV27 CASSITGTGDLEAFF TGTGCCAGCAGTATCACCGGGACAGGGGACCTTGAAGCTTTCTTT
TRBJ2-6 - 18 - TRBV25-1 CASSERQSRSSGANVLTF TGTGCCAGCAGTGAGAGACAGTCCAGGAGCTCTGGGGCCAACGTCCTGACTTTC
TRBJ1-5 - 16 - TRBV5-6 CASSRRTAYSNQPQHF TGTGCCAGCAGCCGAAGGACAGCTTATAGCAATCAGCCCCAGCATTTT
TRBJ1-1 few 13 - TRBV3-1/TRBV3-2 CASSQVTATEAFF TGTGCCAGCAGCCAAGTGACAGCCACTGAAGCTTTCTTT
TRBJ1-1 - 13 - TRBV5-8 CASTIQGRAEAFF TGTGCCAGCACCATTCAGGGTAGAGCTGAAGCTTTCTTT
TRBJ1-1 - 13 TRBD1 TRBV19 CASRQGANTEAFF TGTGCCAGCCGACAGGGGGCCAACACTGAAGCTTTCTTT
TRBJ2-3 - 20 TRBD2 TRBV9 CASSVEPARGGRMGADTQYF TGTGCCAGCAGCGTAGAGCCCGCCCGTGGCGGGAGGATGGGAGCAGATACGCAGTATTTT
TRBJ2-3 - 15 - TRBV24-1 CATSDPGQGTDTQYF TGTGCCACCAGTGATCCCGGGCAGGGGACAGATACGCAGTATTTT
TRBJ2-2 - 17 - TRBV9 CASSVAAGLSGPGELFF TGTGCCAGCAGCGTAGCGGCGGGACTCAGCGGGCCCGGGGAGCTGTTTTTT
TRBJ1-5 - 15 - TRBV3-1/TRBV3-2 CASSPGFGSNQPQHF TGTGCCAGCAGCCCGGGGTTTGGAAGCAATCAGCCCCAGCATTTT
TRBJ1-5 once 16 - TRBV27 CASSAQQGGYNQPQHF TGTGCCAGCAGTGCTCAACAGGGAGGGTACAATCAGCCCCAGCATTTT
TRBJ1-2 once 14 - TRBV4-2 CASSQGGANYGYTF TGTGCCAGCAGCCAAGGGGGGGCGAACTATGGCTACACCTTC
TRBJ1-6 - 15 - TRBV5-6 CASSPFDRNNSPLHF TGTGCCAGCAGCCCCTTCGACAGAAATAATTCACCCCTCCACTTT
TRBJ1-5 - 14 - TRBV19 CASSKAATNQPQHF TGTGCCAGTAGTAAGGCAGCTACCAATCAGCCCCAGCATTTT
TRBJ2-2 - 12 - TRBV29-1 CSGGENTGELFF TGCAGCGGGGGGGAGAACACCGGGGAGCTGTTTTTT
TRBJ1-3 - 18 - TRBV4-3 CASSQERAYRTSGNTIYF TGCGCCAGCAGCCAAGAAAGGGCCTACCGGACCTCTGGAAACACCATATATTTT
TRBJ1-2 - 13 TRBD1 TRBV9 CASSVGQGIGYTF TGTGCCAGCAGCGTCGGACAGGGGATTGGCTACACCTTC
TRBJ2-6 - 14 - TRBV28 CASYGTAGANVLTF TGTGCCAGCTATGGGACCGCTGGGGCCAACGTCCTGACTTTC
TRBJ1-4 - 16 - TRBV3-1/TRBV3-2 CASGYSQGAVPEKLFF TGTGCCAGCGGTTATTCTCAGGGCGCGGTCCCTGAAAAACTGTTTTTT
TRBJ1-2 - 18 TRBD1 TRBV3-1/TRBV3-2 CASSQDISGQITYYGYTF TGTGCCAGCAGCCAAGATATATCGGGACAGATTACCTACTATGGCTACACCTTC
TRBJ2-1 - 14 TRBD2 TRBV14 CASSTLAGSAEQFF TGTGCCAGCAGCACACTAGCGGGGAGCGCTGAGCAGTTCTTC
TRBJ1-4 - 15 - TRBV4-3 CASSQDEGQGEKLFF TGCGCCAGCAGCCAAGATGAAGGGCAAGGTGAAAAACTGTTTTTT
TRBJ2-3 once 14 - TRBV19 CASKRAGLTDTQYF TGTGCCAGTAAGCGTGCGGGCCTCACAGATACGCAGTATTTT
TRBJ2-1 - 15 TRBD2 TRBV6-2/TRBV6-3 CASSYPGLGWNEQFF TGTGCCAGCAGTTACCCGGGACTAGGCTGGAATGAGCAGTTCTTC